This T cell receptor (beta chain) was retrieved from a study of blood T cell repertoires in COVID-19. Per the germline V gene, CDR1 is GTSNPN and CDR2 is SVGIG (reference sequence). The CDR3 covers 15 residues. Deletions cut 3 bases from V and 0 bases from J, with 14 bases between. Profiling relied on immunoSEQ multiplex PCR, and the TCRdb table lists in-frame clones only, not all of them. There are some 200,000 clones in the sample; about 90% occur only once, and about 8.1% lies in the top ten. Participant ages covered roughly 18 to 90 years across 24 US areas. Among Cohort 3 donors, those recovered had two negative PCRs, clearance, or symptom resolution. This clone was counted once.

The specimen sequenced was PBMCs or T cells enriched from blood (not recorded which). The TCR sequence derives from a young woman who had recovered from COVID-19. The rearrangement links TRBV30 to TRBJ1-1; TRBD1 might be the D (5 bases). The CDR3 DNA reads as TGTGCCTGGAGGGGTAGACAGAACTTGAACACTGAAGCTTTCTTT. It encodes CAWRGRQNLNTEAFF. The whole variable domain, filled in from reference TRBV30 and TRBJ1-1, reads SQTIHQWPATLVQPVGSPLSLECTVEGTSNPNLYWYRQAAGRGLQLLFYSVGIGQISSEVPQNLSASRPQDRQFILSSKKLLLSDSGFYLCAWRGRQNLNTEAFFGQGTRLTVV.